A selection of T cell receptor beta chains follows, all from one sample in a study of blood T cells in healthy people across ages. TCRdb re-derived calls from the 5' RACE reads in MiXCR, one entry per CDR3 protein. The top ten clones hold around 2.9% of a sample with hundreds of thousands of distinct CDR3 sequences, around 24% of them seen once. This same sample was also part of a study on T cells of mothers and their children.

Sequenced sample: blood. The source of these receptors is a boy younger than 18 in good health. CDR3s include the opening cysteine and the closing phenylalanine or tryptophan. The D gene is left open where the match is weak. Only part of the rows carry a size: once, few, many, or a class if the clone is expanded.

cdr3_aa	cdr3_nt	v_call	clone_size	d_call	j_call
CASSFGRDTDTQYF	TGTGCCAGCAGCTTCGGGAGGGACACAGATACGCAGTATTTT	TRBV11-3	few	TRBD2	TRBJ2-3
CASSLSPATNEKLFF	TGTGCCAGCAGTTTATCTCCGGCAACTAATGAAAAACTGTTTTTT	TRBV28	.	.	TRBJ1-4
CASSPQRRVHRLDDEQFF	TGTGCCAGCAGCCCGCAACGCAGGGTCCATCGTCTTGACGATGAGCAGTTCTTC	TRBV14	.	.	TRBJ2-1
CSARDPTGTPGTQYF	TGCAGTGCTAGAGATCCCACGGGGACCCCCGGGACCCAGTACTTC	TRBV20-1	.	.	TRBJ2-5
CASSYSSGTGVRTDTQYF	TGTGCCAGCAGTTATTCTTCCGGGACAGGGGTCCGCACAGATACGCAGTATTTT	TRBV7-6	few	TRBD1	TRBJ2-3
CATSSRAGGPYNEQFF	TGTGCCACCAGCAGTCGGGCGGGGGGTCCCTACAATGAGCAGTTCTTC	TRBV15	few	TRBD2	TRBJ2-1
CASSALRSTQYF	TGTGCCAGCAGCGCTTTAAGGAGCACGCAGTATTTT	TRBV7-2	.	.	TRBJ2-3
CASARTGGLTEAFF	TGTGCCAGCGCCAGGACAGGGGGCCTAACTGAAGCTTTCTTT	TRBV25-1	few	TRBD1	TRBJ1-1
CASSLEPGQGARETQYF	TGTGCCAGCAGCCTCGAACCGGGACAGGGGGCGAGGGAGACCCAGTACTTC	TRBV11-2	.	TRBD1	TRBJ2-5
CSARGGTESPLHF	TGCAGTGCTAGAGGGGGCACAGAATCACCCCTCCACTTT	TRBV20-1	.	.	TRBJ1-6
CSARDRGGQPQHF	TGCAGTGCTCGGGACAGGGGCGGGCAGCCCCAGCATTTT	TRBV20-1	.	TRBD1	TRBJ1-5